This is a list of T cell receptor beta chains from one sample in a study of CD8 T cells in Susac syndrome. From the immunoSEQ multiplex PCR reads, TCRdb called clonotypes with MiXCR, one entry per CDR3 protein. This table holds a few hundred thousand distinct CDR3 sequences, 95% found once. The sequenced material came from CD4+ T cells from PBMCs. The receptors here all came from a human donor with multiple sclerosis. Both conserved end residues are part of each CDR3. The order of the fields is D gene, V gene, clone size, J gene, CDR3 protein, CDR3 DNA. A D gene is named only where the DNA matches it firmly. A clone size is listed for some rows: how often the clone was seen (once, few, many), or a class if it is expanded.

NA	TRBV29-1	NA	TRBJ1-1	CSGLGHPGTEAFF	TGCAGCGGCCTTGGGCACCCGGGCACTGAAGCTTTCTTT
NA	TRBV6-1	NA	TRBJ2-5	CASRPEKIRPRTQYF	TGTGCCAGCAGACCCGAAAAGATCCGTCCGAGGACCCAGTACTTC
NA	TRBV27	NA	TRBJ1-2	CASSLRPSRVGYTF	TGTGCCAGCAGTTTACGCCCCTCACGGGTTGGCTACACCTTC
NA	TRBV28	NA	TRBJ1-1	CASRDRGNTEAFF	TGTGCCAGCAGAGACAGAGGGAACACTGAAGCTTTCTTT
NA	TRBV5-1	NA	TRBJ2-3	CASSSNTDTQFF	TGCGCCAGCAGCTCCAACACAGATACGCAGTTTTTT
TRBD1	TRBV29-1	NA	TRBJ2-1	CSAGTGDGFF	TGCAGCGCGGGGACAGGGGATGGGTTCTTC
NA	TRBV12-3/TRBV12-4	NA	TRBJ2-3	CASRKGNFQGDTQYF	TGTGCCAGCAGGAAAGGGAACTTTCAGGGAGATACGCAGTATTTT
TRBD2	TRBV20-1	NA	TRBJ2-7	CSTTGTSSYEQYF	TGCAGTACTACCGGGACTAGCTCCTACGAGCAGTACTTC
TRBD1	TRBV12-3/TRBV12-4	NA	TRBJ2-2	CASSGQGAVGELFF	TGTGCCAGCAGTGGACAGGGGGCAGTCGGGGAGCTGTTTTTT
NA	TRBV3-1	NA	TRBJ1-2	CASSQDIRSFGYTF	TGTGCCAGCAGCCAAGATATAAGGTCATTTGGCTACACCTTC
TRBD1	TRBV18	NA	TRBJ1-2	CASSRDRDRGYGYTF	TGTGCCAGCTCACGCGACAGGGACCGCGGATATGGCTACACCTTC
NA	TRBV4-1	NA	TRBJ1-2	CASSQENGQIYGYTF	TGCGCCAGCAGCCAAGAAAACGGACAGATCTATGGCTACACCTTC
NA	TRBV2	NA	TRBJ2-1	CASSATLLYNEQFF	TGTGCCAGCAGTGCGACTCTCCTCTACAATGAGCAGTTCTTC
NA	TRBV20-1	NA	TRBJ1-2	CSARSRGLSYGYTF	TGCAGTGCTAGATCCCGTGGCTTGAGCTATGGCTACACCTTC
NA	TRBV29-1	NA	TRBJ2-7	CSGGGHQYEQYF	TGCAGCGGTGGGGGACACCAGTACGAGCAGTACTTC
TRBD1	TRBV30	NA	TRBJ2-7	CAWSPLSGGYEQYF	TGTGCCTGGAGTCCACTTTCAGGGGGCTACGAGCAGTACTTC
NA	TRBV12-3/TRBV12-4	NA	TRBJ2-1	CASSPPTVNEQFF	TGTGCCAGCAGTCCACCCACTGTCAATGAGCAGTTCTTC
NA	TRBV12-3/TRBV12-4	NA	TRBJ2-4	CASSLETGSKNIQYF	TGTGCCAGCAGTTTAGAAACAGGGTCCAAAAACATTCAGTACTTC
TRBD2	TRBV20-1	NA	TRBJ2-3	CSATNPGAAGGDTQYF	TGCAGTGCTACCAACCCCGGGGCAGCGGGGGGTGATACGCAGTATTTT
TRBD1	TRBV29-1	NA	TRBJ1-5	CSVEKGQGQPQHF	TGCAGCGTTGAAAAAGGACAGGGTCAGCCCCAGCATTTT
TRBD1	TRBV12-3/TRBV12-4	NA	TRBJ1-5	CASTRRGAGGQPQHF	TGTGCCAGCACCCGAAGGGGGGCAGGGGGGCAGCCCCAGCATTTT
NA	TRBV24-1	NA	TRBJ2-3	CATSAEDTQYF	TGTGCCACCAGTGCAGAAGATACGCAGTATTTT
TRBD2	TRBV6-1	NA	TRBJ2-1	CASSPPGGAGARYNEQFF	TGTGCCAGCAGCCCCCCGGGGGGAGCGGGGGCCCGCTACAATGAGCAGTTCTTC
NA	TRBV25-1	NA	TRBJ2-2	CASSNWADTGELFF	TGTGCCAGCAGTAACTGGGCCGACACCGGGGAGCTGTTTTTT
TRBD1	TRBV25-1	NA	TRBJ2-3	CASSPRGFAPDTQYF	TGTGCCAGCAGTCCCAGGGGGTTCGCCCCAGATACGCAGTATTTT
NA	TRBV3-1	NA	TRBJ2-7	CASSQARSSGEQYF	TGTGCCAGCAGCCAAGCTAGGAGTAGCGGAGAGCAGTACTTC
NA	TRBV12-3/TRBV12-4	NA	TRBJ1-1	CASSPREFRSQAFF	TGTGCCAGCAGTCCTAGGGAATTCCGAAGCCAAGCTTTCTTT
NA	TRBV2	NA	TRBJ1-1	CASSTQVSTEAFF	TGTGCCAGCAGCACCCAGGTCTCCACTGAAGCTTTCTTT
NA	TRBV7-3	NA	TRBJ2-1	CASSSSGAQGNEQFF	TGTGCCAGCAGCTCTTCCGGGGCCCAAGGCAATGAGCAGTTCTTC
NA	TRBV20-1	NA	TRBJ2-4	CSALRAGYNIQYF	TGCAGTGCCCTGAGGGCCGGGTACAACATTCAGTACTTC
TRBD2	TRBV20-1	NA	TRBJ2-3	CSAPRHSGGPSTDTQYF	TGCAGTGCGCCTCGTCATAGCGGGGGCCCAAGCACAGATACGCAGTATTTT
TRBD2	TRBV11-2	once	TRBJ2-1	CASSLGLTSDEQFF	TGTGCCAGCAGCTTAGGGCTGACTAGCGATGAGCAGTTCTTC
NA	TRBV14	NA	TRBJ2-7	CASSQGCRNLTYEQYF	TGTGCCAGCAGCCAAGGTTGCAGGAATTTAACCTACGAGCAGTACTTC
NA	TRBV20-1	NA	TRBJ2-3	CSARPESDTQYF	TGCAGTGCTAGGCCAGAGTCGGATACGCAGTATTTT
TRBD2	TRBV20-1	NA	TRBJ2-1	CSASALAGYNEQFF	TGCAGTGCTAGCGCTCTAGCGGGGTACAATGAGCAGTTCTTC
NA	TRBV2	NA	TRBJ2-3	CASSPTEGARTDTQYF	TGTGCCAGCAGTCCAACGGAGGGGGCGAGGACAGATACGCAGTATTTT
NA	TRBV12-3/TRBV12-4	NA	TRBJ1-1	CASGRRGYTEAFF	TGTGCCAGCGGGCGGAGGGGGTACACTGAAGCTTTCTTT